This TCR beta chain was sequenced for a study of cytotoxic CD8 clonotypes in ibrutinib-treated CLL. Germline CDR1 reads SGHTA; CDR2 reads FQGNSA. The CDR3 consists of 14 residues. V was clipped by 3 bases and J by 2 bases, with 11 bases between them. TCRdb's copy holds only in-frame clones and misses some; the assay was immunoSEQ multiplex PCR. The sample records 150,000 or so clones, roughly 76% being singletons. V and J are TRBV7-2 and TRBJ2-7, with D possibly TRBD2 on 5 matching bases. The source is a human donor with chronic lymphocytic leukemia. Sequenced here: PBMCs, sampled after 24 months of ibrutinib treatment. Here the CDR3 DNA reads TGTGCCAGCAGCTTGGGGAGCCCCCCCTACGAGCAGTACTTC. Residues: CASSLGSPPYEQYF.